This TCR beta chain derives from a study of blood T cell repertoires in COVID-19 (TCRdb year 2020). Notes on the research overall: Samples from collaborators originated in the United States, Italy and Spain and spanned both the acute and convalescent phases of COVID-19. Samples were obtained from the ongoing ImmuneRACE study (first 160 participants) and from 1,254 subjects provided by 6 global collaborators. The material from the prospective study consisted of cDNA or gDNA derived from T cells, B-cell-depleted T cells, or PBMCs. Sample metadata almost always included a de-identified subject ID, COVID-19 status, age in years and sex. The repertoires were made available in a free public database intended to serve as a resource for research on the immune response to SARS-CoV-2. HLA class I and class II types, where available, came from metadata supplied by the sample provider rather than from assay-based typing. Subjects who had been exposed to COVID-19, were actively infected with it, or had recovered from it provided the deeply sampled blood TCRbeta repertoires that made up the dataset. Study-level results and caveats: Clinical and demographic metadata were provided uncurated, with the amount varying by source and participant.

The immunoSEQ Assay, a bias-controlled multiplex PCR, was used to amplify TCRbeta CDR3 regions from genomic DNA. As for the original processing: Nucleated cell counts per sample were estimated from amplification of reference gene primers within the assay. To quantify the absolute abundance of each unique TCRbeta CDR3 rearrangement, sequence reads were collapsed and filtered. For each sample, productive Simpson clonality was calculated by taking the square root of Simpson's diversity index across productive rearrangements. TCRdb took this table from immuneACCESS and kept in-frame rearrangements with V and J called. Such tables lack part of the clones; where checked against another copy, unresolved V genes explain under half of the gap, and the rest is unexplained. The D gene and trimming were derived from the DNA, and the V and J assignments and clone size from that table. The sample table shows around 67,000 clones, and approximately 87% are seen once. The ten biggest clones cover 5.2% of the sample.

Whole blood was collected in K2EDTA tubes by collaborating institutions according to the institutions' own protocols. For TCRbeta analysis, collaborators shipped samples as frozen whole blood, isolated PBMCs, or DNA extracted from either of those sample types. Concerning this clone itself: This clone's antigen is unknown. No base quality values were provided; no much bigger clone lies one nucleotide off.

V is cut back by 6 bases and J by 0 bases, with 2 bases in the junction unmatched. The CDR3, cysteine through phenylalanine, is 15 amino acids long. Solely the CDR3 DNA is kept, with 45 bases framed from the first base. CDR1 and CDR2 are drawn from the germline V gene: ENHRY, SYGVKD. The receptor comes from a man aged 45-60 years with active COVID-19. The chain is assembled from TRBV10-3 and TRBJ2-6, and TRBD1 aligns with 7 junction nucleotides. Source material: peripheral blood. Here is the DNA: TGTGCCATCAGGGGACAGAGCTCTGGGGCCAACGTCCTGACTTTC. Its amino acids are CAIRGQSSGANVLTF.